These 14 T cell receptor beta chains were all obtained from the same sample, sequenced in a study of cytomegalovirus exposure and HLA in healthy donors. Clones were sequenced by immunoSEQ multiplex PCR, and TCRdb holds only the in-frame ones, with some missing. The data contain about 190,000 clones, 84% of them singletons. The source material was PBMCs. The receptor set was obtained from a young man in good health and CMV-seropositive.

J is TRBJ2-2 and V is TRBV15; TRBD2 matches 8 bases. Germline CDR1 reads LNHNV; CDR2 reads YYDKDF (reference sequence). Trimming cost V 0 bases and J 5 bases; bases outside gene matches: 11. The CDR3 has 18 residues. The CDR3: CATSRDRGLAGQTGELFF. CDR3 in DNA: TGTGCCACCAGCAGAGATAGAGGGCTAGCGGGTCAGACCGGGGAGCTGTTTTTT.

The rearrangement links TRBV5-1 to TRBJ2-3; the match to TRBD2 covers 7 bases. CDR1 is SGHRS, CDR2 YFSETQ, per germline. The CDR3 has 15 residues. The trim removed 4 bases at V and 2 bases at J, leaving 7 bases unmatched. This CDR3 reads CASSPTSTSTDTQYF. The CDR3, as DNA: TGCGCCAGCAGCCCGACTAGCACTTCCACAGATACGCAGTATTTT. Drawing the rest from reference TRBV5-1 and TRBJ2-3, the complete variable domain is KAGVTQTPRYLIKTRGQQVTLSCSPISGHRSVSWYQQTPGQGLQFLFEYFSETQRNKGNFPGRFSGRQFSNSRSEMNVSTLELGDSALYLCASSPTSTSTDTQYFGPGTRLTVL.

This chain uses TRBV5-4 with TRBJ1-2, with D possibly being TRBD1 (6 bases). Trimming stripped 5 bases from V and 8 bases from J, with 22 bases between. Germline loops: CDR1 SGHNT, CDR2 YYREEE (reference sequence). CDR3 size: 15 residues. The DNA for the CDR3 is TGTGCCAGCAGTATCATTGGGACAAGGTTACTGGGCTACACCTTC. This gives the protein CASSIIGTRLLGYTF.

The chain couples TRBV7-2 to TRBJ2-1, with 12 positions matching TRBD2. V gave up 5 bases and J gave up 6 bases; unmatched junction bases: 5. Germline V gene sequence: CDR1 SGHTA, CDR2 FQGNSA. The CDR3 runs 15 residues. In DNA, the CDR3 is TGTGCCAGCAGCCACGGACTAGCGGGACGCAATGAGCAGTTCTTC. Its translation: CASSHGLAGRNEQFF.

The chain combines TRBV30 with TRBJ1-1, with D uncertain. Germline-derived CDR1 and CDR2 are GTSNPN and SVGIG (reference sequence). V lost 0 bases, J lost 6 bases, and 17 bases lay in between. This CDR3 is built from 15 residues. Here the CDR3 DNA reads TGTGCCTGGAGTGTACCTGGGTTCCAACGGGCTGAAGCTTTCTTT. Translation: CAWSVPGFQRAEAFF.

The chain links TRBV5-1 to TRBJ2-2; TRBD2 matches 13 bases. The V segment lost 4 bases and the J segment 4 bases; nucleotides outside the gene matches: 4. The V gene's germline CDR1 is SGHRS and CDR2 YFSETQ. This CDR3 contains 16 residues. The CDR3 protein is CASSEGLAGVTGELFF. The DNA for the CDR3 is TGCGCCAGCAGCGAAGGACTAGCGGGAGTCACCGGGGAGCTGTTTTTT.

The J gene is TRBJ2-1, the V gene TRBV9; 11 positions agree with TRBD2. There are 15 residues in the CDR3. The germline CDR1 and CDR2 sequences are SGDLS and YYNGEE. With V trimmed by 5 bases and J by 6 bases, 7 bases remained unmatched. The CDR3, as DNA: TGTGCCAGCAGTGCTCTAGCGGGAGGCGGCAATGAGCAGTTCTTC. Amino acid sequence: CASSALAGGGNEQFF.

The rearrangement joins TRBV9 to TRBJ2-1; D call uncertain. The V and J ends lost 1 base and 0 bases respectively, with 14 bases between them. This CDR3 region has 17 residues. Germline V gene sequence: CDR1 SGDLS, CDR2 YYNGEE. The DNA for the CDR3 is TGTGCCAGCAGCGTATCGGATCAGGTAGGCTCCTACAATGAGCAGTTCTTC. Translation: CASSVSDQVGSYNEQFF. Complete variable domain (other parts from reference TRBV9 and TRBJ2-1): DSGVTQTPKHLITATGQRVTLRCSPRSGDLSVYWYQQSLDQGLQFLIQYYNGEERAKGNILERFSAQQFPDLHSELNLSSLELGDSALYFCASSVSDQVGSYNEQFFGPGTRLTVL.

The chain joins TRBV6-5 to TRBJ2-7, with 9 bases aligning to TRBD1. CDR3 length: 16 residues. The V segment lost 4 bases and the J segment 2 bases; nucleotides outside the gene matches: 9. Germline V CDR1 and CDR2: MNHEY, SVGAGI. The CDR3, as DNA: TGTGCCAGCAGTTCGTACCCGGGACAGGGACCCTACGAGCAGTACTTC. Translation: CASSSYPGQGPYEQYF.

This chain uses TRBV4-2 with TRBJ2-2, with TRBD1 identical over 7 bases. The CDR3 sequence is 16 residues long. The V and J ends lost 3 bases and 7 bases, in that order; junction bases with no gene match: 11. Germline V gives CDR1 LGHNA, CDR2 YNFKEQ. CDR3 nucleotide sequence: TGTGCCAGCAGCCATGAAGGGGGCGCGGTTAGCGGGGAGCTGTTTTTT. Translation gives CASSHEGGAVSGELFF.

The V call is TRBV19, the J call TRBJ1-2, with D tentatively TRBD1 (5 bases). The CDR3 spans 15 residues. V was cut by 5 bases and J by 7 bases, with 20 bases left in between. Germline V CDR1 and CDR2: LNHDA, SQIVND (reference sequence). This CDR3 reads CASSAGRSWEAGYTF. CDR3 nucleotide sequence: TGTGCCAGTAGTGCGGGACGGAGCTGGGAAGCTGGCTACACCTTC.

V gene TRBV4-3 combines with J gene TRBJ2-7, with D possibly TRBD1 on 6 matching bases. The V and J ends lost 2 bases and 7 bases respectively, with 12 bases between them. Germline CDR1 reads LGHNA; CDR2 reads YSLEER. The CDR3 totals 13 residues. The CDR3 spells CASSQPPRGEQYF. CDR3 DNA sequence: TGCGCCAGCAGCCAACCCCCTAGGGGGGAGCAGTACTTC.

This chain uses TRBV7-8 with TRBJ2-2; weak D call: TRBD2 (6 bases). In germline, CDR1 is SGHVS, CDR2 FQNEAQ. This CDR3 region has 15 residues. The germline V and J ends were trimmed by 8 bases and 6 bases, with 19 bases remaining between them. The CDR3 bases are TGTGCCAGCTGGCGGGGACGCTTGCGGTCCGGGGAGCTGTTTTTT. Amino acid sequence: CASWRGRLRSGELFF.

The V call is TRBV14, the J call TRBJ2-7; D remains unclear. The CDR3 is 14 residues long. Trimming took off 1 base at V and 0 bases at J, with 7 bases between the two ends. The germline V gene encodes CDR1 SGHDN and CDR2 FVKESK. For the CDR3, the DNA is TGTGCCAGCAGCCAAGGGAGATTCTCCTACGAGCAGTACTTC. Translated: CASSQGRFSYEQYF.